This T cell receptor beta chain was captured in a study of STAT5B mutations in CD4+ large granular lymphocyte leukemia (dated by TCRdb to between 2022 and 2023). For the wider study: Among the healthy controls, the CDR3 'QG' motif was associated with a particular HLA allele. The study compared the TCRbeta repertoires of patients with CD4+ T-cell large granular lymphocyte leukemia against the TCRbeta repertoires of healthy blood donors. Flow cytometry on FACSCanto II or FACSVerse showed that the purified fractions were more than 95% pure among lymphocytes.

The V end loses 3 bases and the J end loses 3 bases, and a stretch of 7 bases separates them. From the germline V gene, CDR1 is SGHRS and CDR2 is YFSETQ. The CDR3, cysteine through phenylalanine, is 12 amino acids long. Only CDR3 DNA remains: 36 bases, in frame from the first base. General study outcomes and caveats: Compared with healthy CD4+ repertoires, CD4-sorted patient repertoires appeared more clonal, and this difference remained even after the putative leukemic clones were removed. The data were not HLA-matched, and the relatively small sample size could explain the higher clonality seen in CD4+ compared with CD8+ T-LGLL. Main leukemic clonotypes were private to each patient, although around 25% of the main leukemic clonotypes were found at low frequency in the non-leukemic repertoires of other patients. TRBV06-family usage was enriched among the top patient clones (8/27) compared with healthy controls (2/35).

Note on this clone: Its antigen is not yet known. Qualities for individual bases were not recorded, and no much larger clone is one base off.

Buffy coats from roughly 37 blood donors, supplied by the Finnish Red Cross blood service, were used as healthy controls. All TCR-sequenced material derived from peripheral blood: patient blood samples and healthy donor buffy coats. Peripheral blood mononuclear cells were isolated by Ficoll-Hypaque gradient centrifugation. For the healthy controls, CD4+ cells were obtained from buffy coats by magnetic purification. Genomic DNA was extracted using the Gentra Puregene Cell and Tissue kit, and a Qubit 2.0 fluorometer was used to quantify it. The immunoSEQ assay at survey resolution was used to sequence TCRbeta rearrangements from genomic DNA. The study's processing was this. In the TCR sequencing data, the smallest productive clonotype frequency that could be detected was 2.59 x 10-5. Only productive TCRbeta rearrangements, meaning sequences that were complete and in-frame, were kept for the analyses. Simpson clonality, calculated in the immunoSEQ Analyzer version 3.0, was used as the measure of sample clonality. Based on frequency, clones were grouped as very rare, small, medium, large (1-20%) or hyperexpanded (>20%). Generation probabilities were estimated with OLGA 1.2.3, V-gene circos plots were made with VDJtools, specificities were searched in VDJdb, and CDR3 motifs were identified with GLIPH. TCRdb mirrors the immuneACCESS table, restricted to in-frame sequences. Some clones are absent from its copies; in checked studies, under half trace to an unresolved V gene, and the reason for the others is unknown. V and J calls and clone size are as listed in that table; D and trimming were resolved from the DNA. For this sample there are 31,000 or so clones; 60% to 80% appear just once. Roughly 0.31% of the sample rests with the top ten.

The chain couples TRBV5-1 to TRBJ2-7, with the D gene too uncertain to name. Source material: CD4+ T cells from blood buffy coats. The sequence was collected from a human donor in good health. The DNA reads TGCGCCAGCAGCTCTACTCACTACGAGCAGTACTTC. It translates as CASSSTHYEQYF.